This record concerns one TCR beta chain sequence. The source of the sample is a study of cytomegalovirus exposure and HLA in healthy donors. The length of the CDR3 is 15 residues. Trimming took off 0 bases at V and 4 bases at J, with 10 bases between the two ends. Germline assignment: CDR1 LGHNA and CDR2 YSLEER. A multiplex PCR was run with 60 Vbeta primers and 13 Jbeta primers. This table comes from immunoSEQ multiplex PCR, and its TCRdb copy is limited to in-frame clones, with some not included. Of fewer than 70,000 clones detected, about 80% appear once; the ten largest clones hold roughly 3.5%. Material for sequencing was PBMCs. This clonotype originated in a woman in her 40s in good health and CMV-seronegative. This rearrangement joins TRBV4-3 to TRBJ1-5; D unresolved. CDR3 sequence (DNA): TGCGCCAGCAGCCAAGATCGCTCCAGTAATCAGCCCCAGCATTTT. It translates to CASSQDRSSNQPQHF.